This T cell receptor (beta chain) was profiled in a study of T-cell memory formation after mild COVID-19. Study details: The TCR clusters were mostly specific to one donor.

Study findings and constraints: CD4/CD8 balance characterized clones contracting day 15 to 85, and CD4+ skew characterized later expanders.

The V end was cut by 10 bases, the J end by 0 bases, with 16 bases between. The length of the CDR3 is 15 residues. CDR1 is ENHRY and CDR2 is SYGVKD in the germline V gene. With constant-segment primers, 5'RACE yielded cDNA libraries of TCR alpha and TCR beta that carried sample barcodes and UMIs. TCRdb called the 5' RACE reads again in MiXCR, with one record for every CDR3 protein. Of 350,000 to 500,000 distinct CDR3 sequences in the sample, 20% were seen once. Notes on this clonotype: Its specificity is unknown.

This sequence originates from an adult woman who had mild COVID-19 (a few samples of this study predate the infection). Cell type and time point are not known. This chain uses TRBV10-3 with TRBJ1-5, with D perhaps TRBD1 (5 bases). The source material was PBMCs or a T cell subset sorted from them (not recorded which). This CDR3 is CATSAGDHSNQPQHF. The DNA of the CDR3 is TGTGCCACCAGCGCTGGGGACCATAGCAATCAGCCCCAGCATTTT.